Each of the 25 T cell receptor beta chains below was sequenced from the same sample in a study of beta chain features in type 1 diabetes (dated by TCRdb to 2016 to 2019). Library construction relied on the immunoSEQ multiplex PCR assay. The entire amount of isolated RNA was reverse transcribed using the High Capacity cDNA Reverse Transcription Kit, so the sequenced TCRB transcripts were expressed ones. The table was pulled from immuneACCESS by TCRdb, which kept in-frame rearrangements only. Such tables lose some clones; where checked, under half of the loss comes from unresolved V genes, and the rest has no known cause. Recorded for this sample are about 650,000 clones; roughly an eighth of them occurred a single time. Around 0.12% of the sample comes from the top ten. Their antigen targets remain unknown. The paper as a whole reports these results and caveats: A moderate but significant shortening of TCRB CDR3 length was observed in type 1 diabetes patients in all four CD4+ subsets.

Sequenced input: naive CD4+ T cells from blood. The intended sense of this specimen's cell subset or site label: true naive CD4+ T cells. The receptor set was obtained from a man in his thirties or forties with type 1 diabetes.

This chain connects TRBV4-3 to TRBJ1-1; TRBD1 agrees at 7 bases. V lost 8 bases, J lost 1 base, and 4 bases stayed unmatched. The CDR3 sequence is 13 residues long. Germline CDR1 and CDR2: LGHNA and YSLEER. CDR3 DNA sequence: TGCGCCAGCGGGGACAGCCAGAACACTGAAGCTTTCTTT. The encoded protein is CASGDSQNTEAFF.

The V and J genes are TRBV15 and TRBJ2-7; D tentatively fits TRBD1 or TRBD2 (5 bases each). Per germline, CDR1 LNHNV and CDR2 YYDKDF (reference sequence). V lost 3 bases, J lost 8 bases, and 20 bases lay in between. This CDR3 region has 15 residues. The chain's CDR3 is CATSSGDGSFVKQYF. CDR3 DNA: TGTGCCACCAGCAGCGGGGACGGATCCTTTGTGAAGCAGTACTTC.

This clone was found a few times. J is TRBJ2-3 and V is TRBV11-2; D is ambiguous. Germline V lookup: CDR1 SGHAT, CDR2 FQNNGV. CDR3 length: 12 amino acids. Trimming removed 6 bases at V and 4 bases at J, with 8 bases between. In DNA form, the CDR3 reads TGTGCCAGCAGGCGGAGCGCAGATACGCAGTATTTT. It specifies CASRRSADTQYF.

Worth noting for this clone: The same CDR3 can be traced to other DNA sequences in this sample. This chain joins TRBV11-2 and TRBJ2-1, with 7 nucleotides matching TRBD1. Unmatched junction bases numbered 1, after V lost 3 bases and J lost 5 bases. The V gene's germline CDR1 is SGHAT and CDR2 FQNNGV. This CDR3 is built from 13 residues. CDR3 amino acids: CASSLGQNNEQFF. CDR3 in DNA: TGTGCCAGCAGCTTGGGACAGAACAATGAGCAGTTCTTC.

The chain carries TRBV7-9 and TRBJ1-4; 9 bases fit TRBD1. J gave up 0 bases and V 5 bases, and 7 bases lay outside the gene matches. Germline V lookup: CDR1 SEHNR, CDR2 FQNEAQ (reference sequence). CDR3 length equals 17 residues. CDR3: CASSPGQGTTTNEKLFF. For the CDR3, the DNA is TGTGCCAGCAGCCCCGGACAGGGGACCACAACTAATGAAAAACTGTTTTTT.

The DNA for the CDR3 is TGTGCCAGTAGTTCACCCCTAGGCTCTGGGGCCAACGTCCTGACTTTC. It encodes CASSSPLGSGANVLTF. The chain employs TRBV19 and TRBJ2-6, with unresolved D. Between the trimmed V and J ends, which lost 5 bases and 0 bases, there was a span of 11 bases. The CDR3 spans 16 residues. Looked up from germline, CDR1 is LNHDA and CDR2 is SQIVND (reference sequence).

The chain employs TRBV7-9 and TRBJ2-1; 10 positions agree with TRBD1. CDR3 size: 16 residues. V trimming: 5 bases; J trimming: 8 bases; junction bases outside the gene matches: 12. Germline lookup yields CDR1 SEHNR and CDR2 FQNEAQ (reference sequence). The CDR3 sequence is CASSQDDRGPNHEQFF. The DNA for the CDR3 is TGTGCCAGCAGCCAGGACGACAGGGGGCCTAATCATGAGCAGTTCTTC.

There are a few counts of this clone. The chain uses TRBV5-6 and TRBJ2-7, with D uncertain. The V end was cut by 4 bases, the J end by 4 bases, with 15 bases between. The CDR3 spans 14 residues. Germline CDR1 is SGHDT and CDR2 is YYEEEE. The chain's CDR3 is CASSPSGTHYEQYF. The CDR3 DNA reads as TGTGCCAGCAGCCCCTCAGGAACGCATTACGAGCAGTACTTC.

This rearrangement joins TRBV29-1 to TRBJ2-1, with 11 bases fitting TRBD1. CDR3 length: 14 residues. With 4 bases clipped from V and 7 bases from J, the junction kept 6 bases outside the gene matches. Germline V gives CDR1 SQVTM, CDR2 ANQGSEA. CDR3 in amino acids: CSVGSDRGQNEQFF. The DNA of the CDR3 is TGCAGCGTTGGATCGGACAGGGGGCAGAATGAGCAGTTCTTC.

The chain links TRBV19 to TRBJ2-3, with D perhaps matching TRBD2 (6 bases). Germline V gives CDR1 LNHDA, CDR2 SQIVND (reference sequence). The CDR3 loop spans 15 amino acids. V lost 5 bases to trimming and J lost 5 bases, with 17 bases between them. Here the CDR3 DNA reads TGTGCCAGTAGTGAAAAGACTAGTTGGGGAGATACGCAGTATTTT. The encoded protein is CASSEKTSWGDTQYF.

V and J are TRBV15 and TRBJ2-3; possible D gene TRBD1, 7 bases. CDR1 and CDR2 (germline): LNHNV, YYDKDF (reference sequence). The CDR3 runs 16 residues. V lost 4 bases to trimming and J lost 2 bases, with 16 bases between them. In DNA, the CDR3 is TGTGCCACCAGCACGTCGTTCAGGGGGGACACAGATACGCAGTATTTT. It yields the protein CATSTSFRGDTDTQYF.

The chain uses TRBV6-6 and TRBJ2-6; D is unclear. The V gene lost 6 bases and the J gene lost 0 bases, with 12 bases spanning the gap. Looked up from germline, CDR1 is MNHNY and CDR2 is SVGAGI (reference sequence). This CDR3 region has 16 residues. DNA for the CDR3: TGTGCCAGCAGCCCCCTCCTACTCTCTGGGGCCAACGTCCTGACTTTC. This sequence encodes CASSPLLLSGANVLTF.

This clone has more than one count but fewer than ten. The genes are TRBV18 and TRBJ2-2; tentative D call: TRBD2 (6 bases). CDR1 is KGHSH and CDR2 is LQKENI in the germline V gene. The CDR3 spans 13 residues. V lost 6 bases, J lost 1 base, and 6 bases lay in between. The CDR3 loop reads CASSEGNTGELFF. CDR3 nucleotides: TGTGCCAGCTCGGAGGGGAACACCGGGGAGCTGTTTTTT.

As to this clone: The identical CDR3 is also encoded by other nucleotide sequences in the sample. The chain employs TRBV12-5 and TRBJ2-6; D gene ambiguous. The CDR3 consists of 13 residues. Looked up from germline, CDR1 is LGHNT and CDR2 is FRNRAP. With 3 bases removed from V and 1 base from J, the gap between germline ends came to 1 base. This chain's CDR3 is CASGLSGANVLTF. DNA of the CDR3: TGTGCTAGTGGTTTATCTGGGGCCAACGTCCTGACTTTC.

This chain links TRBV27 with TRBJ1-1; D unclear. The germline V gene encodes CDR1 MNHEY and CDR2 SMNVEV (reference sequence). This CDR3 is built from 14 residues. V was shortened by 3 bases and J by 0 bases, with 8 bases between the two germline ends. CDR3 amino acids: CASSFQAVNTEAFF. CDR3 nucleotides: TGTGCCAGCAGTTTCCAGGCTGTGAACACTGAAGCTTTCTTT.

Turning to this clone: One end of the junction varies from germline; a read error may be responsible. J is TRBJ2-1 and V is TRBV10-3; D uncertain. Germline V CDR1 and CDR2: ENHRY, SYGVKD. The CDR3 is 11 amino acids. The CDR3 here is CASSYSHEQFF. Here the CDR3 DNA reads TGTGCCAGCAGTTACAGTCACGAGCAGTTCTTC.

This clone was seen a few times. J is TRBJ2-5 and V is TRBV4-3; D is ambiguous. The germline gives CDR1 LGHNA, CDR2 YSLEER. V was cut by 1 base and J by 4 bases, with 10 bases left in between. The CDR3 spans 14 residues. For the CDR3, the DNA is TGCGCCAGCAGCCAAGTGGCCTCCCGAGAGACCCAGTACTTC. It yields the protein CASSQVASRETQYF.

The chain recombines TRBV9 with TRBJ2-3; D is perhaps TRBD2 (7 bases). The V end lost 4 bases, the J end lost 4 bases, and 19 bases lay between the germline ends. Germline loops: CDR1 SGDLS, CDR2 YYNGEE. This CDR3 has 16 residues. The CDR3 loop is CASSTDEGGPSDTQYF. The CDR3 DNA follows: TGTGCCAGCAGCACAGACGAGGGGGGGCCATCAGATACGCAGTATTTT.

The chain recombines TRBV6-1 with TRBJ1-6; D gene unclear. The V end lost 3 bases, the J end lost 11 bases, and 14 bases lay between the germline ends. Germline V gene lookup returns CDR1 MNHNS and CDR2 SASEGT. CDR3 length: 14 amino acids. Here the CDR3 DNA reads TGTGCCAGCAGTGAGGAGGTGGGGATTACACCCCTCCACTTT. Amino acid sequence: CASSEEVGITPLHF.

The rearrangement uses TRBV6-1 and TRBJ2-3, with D perhaps TRBD1 (5 bases). The germline CDR1 and CDR2 sequences are MNHNS and SASEGT. Trimming removed 2 bases from V and 2 bases from J, with 11 bases in between. The CDR3 runs 15 residues. The CDR3 region has the DNA TGTGCCAGCAGTGAAAGGGGTCCCACCACAGATACGCAGTATTTT. Translating it yields CASSERGPTTDTQYF.

This chain connects TRBV10-2 to TRBJ2-1, with D perhaps TRBD1 or TRBD2 (5 bases each). The CDR3 is made up of 15 amino acids. The ends were cut back, 5 bases at V and 4 bases at J, with 15 bases in the middle. From germline, CDR1 is WSHSY and CDR2 SAAADI. As DNA, the CDR3 is TGCGCCAGCAGTTCTCCGGGACGGCCGTACAATGAGCAGTTCTTC. Translation: CASSSPGRPYNEQFF.

This clone was found a few times. The J gene is TRBJ2-3, the V gene TRBV5-4; 11 bases fit TRBD2. Per the germline V gene, CDR1 is SGHNT and CDR2 is YYREEE (reference sequence). J lost 3 bases, V lost 4 bases, and 4 bases had no gene match. The CDR3 is 15 residues long. The CDR3 DNA is TGTGCCAGCAGCGGTAGCGGGGGGGGTACAGATACGCAGTATTTT. Protein sequence: CASSGSGGGTDTQYF.

CDR3 protein: CSVEATGGDTQYF. For the CDR3, the DNA is TGCAGCGTTGAAGCGACGGGGGGGGATACGCAGTATTTT. V usage is TRBV29-1 and J usage is TRBJ2-3; 8 bases fit TRBD2. Germline V gene lookup returns CDR1 SQVTM and CDR2 ANQGSEA. CDR3 length: 13 residues. The V and J ends lost 1 base and 6 bases, in that order; junction bases with no gene match: 3.

This clone came up a few times. This chain uses TRBV5-5 with TRBJ1-2; a possible D gene is TRBD1 (6 bases). Per germline, CDR1 SGHKS and CDR2 YYEKEE (reference sequence). The CDR3 covers 14 residues. V shed 0 bases and J shed 5 bases, with 11 bases lying between them. The CDR3 region has the DNA TGTGCCAGCAGCTTGGGGAGGACAGAGTATGGCTACACCTTC. This translates into CASSLGRTEYGYTF.

The rearrangement uses TRBV2 and TRBJ2-7, with D perhaps given as TRBD1 or TRBD2 (5 bases each). This CDR3 contains 13 residues. The germline V and J ends were trimmed by 4 bases and 7 bases, with 14 bases remaining between them. Germline V lookup: CDR1 SNHLY, CDR2 FYNNEI. The DNA of the CDR3 is TGTGCCAGCAGTGCTAAGGGACGAGGGGAGCAGTACTTC. This sequence encodes CASSAKGRGEQYF.